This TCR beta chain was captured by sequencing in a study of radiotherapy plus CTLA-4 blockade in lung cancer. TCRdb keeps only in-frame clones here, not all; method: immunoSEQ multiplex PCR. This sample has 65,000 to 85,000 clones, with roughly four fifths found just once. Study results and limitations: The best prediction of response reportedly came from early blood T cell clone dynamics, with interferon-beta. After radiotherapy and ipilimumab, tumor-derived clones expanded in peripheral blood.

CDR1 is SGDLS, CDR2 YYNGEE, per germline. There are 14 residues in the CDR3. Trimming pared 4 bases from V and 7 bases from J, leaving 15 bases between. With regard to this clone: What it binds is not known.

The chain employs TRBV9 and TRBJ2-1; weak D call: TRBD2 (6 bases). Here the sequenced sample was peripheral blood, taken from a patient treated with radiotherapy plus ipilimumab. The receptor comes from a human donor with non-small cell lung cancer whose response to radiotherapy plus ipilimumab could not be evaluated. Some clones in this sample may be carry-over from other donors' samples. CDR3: CASSTGPEGNEQFF. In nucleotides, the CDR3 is TGTGCCAGCAGCACCGGACCGGAGGGGAATGAGCAGTTCTTC. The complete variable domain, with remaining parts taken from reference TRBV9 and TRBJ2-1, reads DSGVTQTPKHLITATGQRVTLRCSPRSGDLSVYWYQQSLDQGLQFLIQYYNGEERAKGNILERFSAQQFPDLHSELNLSSLELGDSALYFCASSTGPEGNEQFFGPGTRLTVL.